These 18 T cell receptor beta chains were all obtained from the same sample, sequenced in a study of T cells in Graves' hyperthyroidism and ophthalmopathy. TCR beta CDR3 region amplification was performed from RNA transcripts. A first-round RT-PCR of the TCR CDR3 used the HTBI primer set. TCRdb reprocessed the multiplex PCR reads via MiXCR and lists one record per CDR3 protein. The data show roughly 350,000 distinct CDR3 sequences, approximately 15% seen once. The sample comprised blood. These receptors were obtained from a woman aged 40 to 50 with Graves' ophthalmopathy.

The genes are TRBV30 and TRBJ1-5; D is perhaps TRBD1 (5 bases). V was trimmed by 0 bases and J by 4 bases, leaving 10 bases between them. In germline, CDR1 is GTSNPN, CDR2 SVGIG (reference sequence). The CDR3 runs 14 residues. In nucleotides, the CDR3 is TGTGCCTGGAGTGTACGGCAGGGTAATCAGCCCCAGCATTTT. Its protein product is CAWSVRQGNQPQHF.

This clonotype came up a few times. The chain links TRBV5-1 to TRBJ1-2; D is uncertain. The CDR3 sequence is 14 residues long. Germline CDR1 and CDR2: SGHRS and YFSETQ. Trimming removed 4 bases from V and 1 base from J, with 11 bases in between. The CDR3 is CASSGTGVNYGYTF. As DNA, the CDR3 is TGCGCCAGCAGCGGAACCGGGGTTAACTATGGCTACACCTTC.

At least ten counts were recorded for this clonotype. The chain has TRBV6-1 and TRBJ1-4; D is unresolved. The CDR3 contains 15 residues. Germline lookup yields CDR1 MNHNS and CDR2 SASEGT. V dropped 6 bases and J dropped 0 bases, with 11 bases sitting between them. CDR3 in amino acids: CASRMDGSTNEKLFF. The CDR3, as DNA: TGTGCCAGCAGGATGGACGGATCAACTAATGAAAAACTGTTTTTT.

This clonotype has ten or more counts. J is TRBJ1-6 and V is TRBV27, with D possibly TRBD1 on 5 matching bases. CDR1 is MNHEY, CDR2 SMNVEV, per germline (reference sequence). The CDR3 sequence is 16 residues long. V lost 5 bases, J lost 0 bases, and 11 bases lay in between. The CDR3 nucleotides are TGTGCCAGCAGTCCGGGGCGGAGCTCCTATAATTCACCCCTCCACTTT. Its translation: CASSPGRSSYNSPLHF.

This clonotype was detected many times. The chain employs TRBV12-3 or TRBV12-4 and TRBJ2-6, with 10 bases matching TRBD2. The CDR3 runs to 16 residues. The J segment lost 1 base and the V segment lost 5 bases, leaving 2 bases of the junction unmatched. CDR3 coding DNA: TGTGCCAGCAGTCCAGCGGGAGGGTCTGGGGCCAACGTCCTGACTTTC. Translated, it gives CASSPAGGSGANVLTF.

This clonotype occurred many times. The chain links TRBV6-1 to TRBJ2-3; possible D gene TRBD2, 6 bases. CDR1 and CDR2 from the germline V gene are MNHNS and SASEGT. The CDR3 is 15 residues long. V lost 5 bases to trimming and J lost 5 bases, with 17 bases between them. CDR3 sequence reads: CASSYRSAGLDTQYF. The CDR3 bases are TGTGCCAGCAGTTATCGTTCGGCGGGACTAGATACGCAGTATTTT.

This clonotype was observed many times. V and J are TRBV24-1 and TRBJ2-5, with D possibly being TRBD1 (7 bases). V lost 1 base and J 5 bases, leaving 13 bases between the germline ends. Looked up from germline, CDR1 is KGHDR and CDR2 is SFDVKD. The CDR3 has 15 residues. DNA of the CDR3: TGTGCCACCAGTGATTTTAGGGCAGGGGGGGAGACCCAGTACTTC. Protein product: CATSDFRAGGETQYF.

This clonotype was seen more than once but under ten times. This chain uses TRBV11-2 with TRBJ1-2, with a weak D call TRBD1 (6 bases). Trimming pared 3 bases from V and 3 bases from J, leaving 11 bases between. The CDR3 totals 14 residues. Germline-derived CDR1 and CDR2 are SGHAT and FQNNGV. The CDR3: CASSFQGTHYGYTF. DNA for the CDR3: TGTGCCAGCAGCTTCCAGGGGACTCACTATGGCTACACCTTC.

This clonotype showed up many times. The chain has TRBV19 and TRBJ2-7; 12 bases agree with TRBD1. J gave up 5 bases and V 1 base, and 6 bases lay outside the gene matches. Germline V gene data show CDR1 as LNHDA and CDR2 as SQIVND (reference sequence). The length of the CDR3 is 16 residues. In DNA, the CDR3 is TGTGCCAGTAGTATAGGAGGGGACAGGGGGCGGAACGAGCAGTACTTC. It translates to CASSIGGDRGRNEQYF.

This chain joins TRBV4-1 and TRBJ1-2, with a weak D call TRBD1 (5 bases). CDR3 length equals 14 residues. Germline CDR1 reads MGHRA; CDR2 reads YSYEKL. V gave up 2 bases and J gave up 7 bases, with 14 bases separating them. The DNA for the CDR3 is TGCGCCAGCAGCCAAAGTTTGGGGGGAGGTGGCTACACCTTC. It specifies CASSQSLGGGGYTF.

This clonotype was observed at least ten times. The chain links TRBV27 to TRBJ1-2; 7 bases align to TRBD1. Unmatched junction bases numbered 2, after V lost 2 bases and J lost 8 bases. There are 12 residues in the CDR3. Germline V lookup: CDR1 MNHEY, CDR2 SMNVEV (reference sequence). The CDR3 loop reads CASSLGGQGYTF. CDR3 DNA sequence: TGTGCCAGCAGTTTAGGGGGACAGGGCTACACCTTC.

This clonotype was counted many times. This chain joins TRBV20-1 and TRBJ2-7, with 8 bases lining up with TRBD2. Germline V CDR1 and CDR2: DFQATT, SNEGSKA (reference sequence). The ends lost 6 bases at V and 7 bases at J; junction bases unmatched: 8. The CDR3 length is 12 residues. This CDR3 reads CSARRGAGEQYF. DNA for the CDR3: TGCAGTGCAAGGCGGGGGGCGGGGGAGCAGTACTTC.

This clonotype was found many times. The J gene is TRBJ2-3, the V gene TRBV7-9, with a tentative D call TRBD2 (5 bases). Germline lookup yields CDR1 SEHNR and CDR2 FQNEAQ (reference sequence). Deletions cut 2 bases from V and 1 base from J, with 10 bases between. The CDR3 is 15 amino acids. The CDR3 DNA reads as TGTGCCAGCAGCTTACCTAGCCTCGGCACAGATACGCAGTATTTT. Its protein is CASSLPSLGTDTQYF.

This clonotype was seen repeatedly, ten times or more. This sequence joins TRBV29-1 and TRBJ2-3; 8 positions agree with TRBD1. From germline, CDR1 is SQVTM and CDR2 ANQGSEA. This CDR3 comprises 12 residues. The junction had 0 bases not matched to a gene; V was cut back by 3 bases and J by 4 bases. In nucleotides, the CDR3 is TGCAGCGTTGAGACAGGGGCAGATACGCAGTATTTT. It codes for CSVETGADTQYF.

The chain is built from TRBV28 and TRBJ2-1; D unresolved. Germline CDR1 MDHEN, CDR2 SYDVKM. The V gene lost 2 bases and the J gene lost 9 bases, with 11 bases spanning the gap. This CDR3 region has 13 residues. The CDR3 region is CASSLPGSGEQFF. CDR3 nucleotide sequence: TGTGCCAGCAGTTTACCCGGCTCTGGTGAGCAGTTCTTC.

For this clonotype: This sequence may be a read error, since a much larger clone differs from it by one base. The chain uses TRBV7-2 and TRBJ2-1; 11 nucleotides match TRBD2. The V gene end was trimmed by 5 bases and the J gene end by 13 bases; junction bases not matched to a gene: 19. The CDR3 runs to 17 residues. Germline V gene data show CDR1 as SGHTA and CDR2 as FQGNSA. CDR3 sequence reads: CASSVPSGGSFRETQFF. The CDR3, as DNA: TGTGCCAGCAGCGTCCCTAGCGGGGGGTCGTTTCGAGAGACCCAGTTCTTC.

This clonotype showed up many times. The chain links TRBV11-2 to TRBJ2-5; TRBD2 agrees at 9 bases. CDR3 size: 12 residues. The V gene end was trimmed by 4 bases and the J gene end by 13 bases; junction bases not matched to a gene: 7. CDR1 SGHAT and CDR2 FQNNGV come from the germline V gene. The CDR3 DNA sequence: TGTGCCAGCAGCTCCCAGCGGGAGGAACGGTACTTC. Residues: CASSSQREERYF.

This clonotype was found a few times. This chain links TRBV6-1 with TRBJ2-1; D ambiguous. CDR3 length: 11 amino acids. Looked up from germline, CDR1 is MNHNS and CDR2 is SASEGT. The germline V and J ends were trimmed by 9 bases and 4 bases, with 7 bases remaining between them. The CDR3 loop reads CASDGYNEQFF. DNA of the CDR3: TGTGCCAGTGACGGGTACAATGAGCAGTTCTTC.